Each of the 16 T cell receptor beta chains below was sequenced from the same sample in a study of T cell responses to AZD1222 COVID-19 vaccine. The repertoire was sequenced with immunoSEQ multiplex PCR; TCRdb's copy has only in-frame clones and lacks some. The table shows about 78,000 clones, with 90% occurring only once. The sample consisted of peripheral blood, taken 28 days after the second AZD1222 dose. These receptors were taken from an adult who received the AZD1222 COVID-19 vaccine.

The CDR3 reads CASSQSTSGDLNTGELFF. The CDR3 bases are TGCGCCAGCAGTCAATCCACTAGCGGGGACCTTAACACCGGGGAGCTGTTTTTT. V usage is TRBV23-1 and J usage is TRBJ2-2; 10 positions match TRBD2. TRBV23-1 is an ORF; its function is uncertain. V dropped 0 bases and J dropped 2; count of bases not matched to a gene: 6. CDR3 length: 18 residues.

The genes are TRBV30 and TRBJ1-6; TRBD1 matches at 11 bases. Per germline, CDR1 GTSNPN and CDR2 SVGIG (reference sequence). This CDR3 has 14 residues. V shed 8 bases, J shed 3 bases, and the junction held 3 bases outside the gene matches. The CDR3 here is CAGDRGNYNSPLHF. The CDR3 DNA sequence: TGTGCCGGGGACAGGGGGAACTATAATTCACCCCTCCACTTT. Looking up the rest from reference TRBV30 and TRBJ1-6 gives the full variable domain: SQTIHQWPATLVQPVGSPLSLECTVEGTSNPNLYWYRQAAGRGLQLLFYSVGIGQISSEVPQNLSASRPQDRQFILSSKKLLLSDSGFYLCAGDRGNYNSPLHFGNGTRLTVT.

V is TRBV6-5 and J is TRBJ1-3; 7 nucleotides align to TRBD1. V shed 2 bases, J shed 0 bases, and the junction held 4 bases outside the gene matches. CDR3 length equals 16 residues. From germline, CDR1 is MNHEY and CDR2 SVGAGI. DNA of the CDR3: TGTGCCAGCAGTTACGCAGGGACAGTCTCTGGAAACACCATATATTTT. It translates to CASSYAGTVSGNTIYF.

The V call is TRBV6-2 or TRBV6-3, the J call TRBJ2-7; TRBD1 matches 12 bases. The V and J ends lost 5 bases and 4 bases, in that order; junction bases with no gene match: 6. The CDR3 totals 15 residues. CDR1 and CDR2 (germline): MNHEY, SVGEGT. CDR3 nucleotides: TGTGCCAGCAGTCCAGGGACAGGGGGCAGGTACGAGCAGTACTTC. It codes for CASSPGTGGRYEQYF.

The chain employs TRBV5-4 and TRBJ1-6; D gene unclear. The length of the CDR3 is 15 residues. In germline, CDR1 is SGHNT, CDR2 YYREEE (reference sequence). V dropped 0 bases and J dropped 8 bases, with 12 bases sitting between them. The CDR3, as DNA: TGTGCCAGCAGCTTGGTTGGGCCAGGAGATTCACCCCTCCACTTT. Translating gives CASSLVGPGDSPLHF.

The table lists this clone with a count of one. The CDR3 bases are TGTGCCAGCAGGCCCAGGGGGGTCAACAATCAGCCCCAGCATTTT. This sequence encodes CASRPRGVNNQPQHF. The V call is TRBV6-5, the J call TRBJ1-5; 7 bases are a match to TRBD1. J was trimmed by 3 bases and V by 6 bases; bases with no gene match: 8. Per germline, CDR1 MNHEY and CDR2 SVGAGI. This CDR3 is 15 amino acids long.

The CDR3 bases are TGTGCCAGTAGTAAATCACGGGGGGGACAGCTCTACGAGCAGTACTTC. It codes for CASSKSRGGQLYEQYF. The chain couples TRBV19 to TRBJ2-7, with TRBD2 as a possible D gene (8 bases). The CDR3 has 16 residues. Trimming cost V 4 bases and J 3 bases, with 19 bases left between them. The germline CDR1 and CDR2 sequences are LNHDA and SQIVND (reference sequence).

This clone appeared a few times. The CDR3 region is CASSYSLQGEFSGYTF. The CDR3 nucleotides read TGTGCCAGCAGTTACTCGTTGCAGGGAGAATTCTCTGGCTACACCTTC. The rearrangement links TRBV6-5 to TRBJ1-2, with a possible D match to TRBD1 (5 bases). This CDR3 is built from 16 residues. CDR1 and CDR2 (germline): MNHEY, SVGAGI. Trimming left V 0 bases short and J 7 bases short, with 18 bases between.

This sequence joins TRBV19 and TRBJ1-1; D may be TRBD1 (5 bases). The CDR3 is 15 amino acids. Trimming removed 4 bases from V and 0 bases from J, with 12 bases in between. Germline CDR1 and CDR2: LNHDA and SQIVND (reference sequence). The CDR3 DNA reads TGTGCCAGTAGTACCAGGGCCCCTTTGAACACTGAAGCTTTCTTT. It encodes CASSTRAPLNTEAFF. Supplemented by reference TRBV19 and TRBJ1-1, the full variable domain reads DGGITQSPKYLFRKEGQNVTLSCEQNLNHDAMYWYRQDPGQGLRLIYYSQIVNDFQKGDIAEGYSVSREKKESFPLTVTSAQKNPTAFYLCASSTRAPLNTEAFFGQGTRLTVV.

In regard to this clone: In the same sample, other DNA sequences code for this CDR3. The V gene is TRBV6-5, the J gene TRBJ1-1; D may be TRBD1 (6 bases). V lost 0 bases and J lost 4, with 6 bases in between. The length of the CDR3 is 13 residues. The germline V gene encodes CDR1 MNHEY and CDR2 SVGAGI. In nucleotides, the CDR3 is TGTGCCAGCAGTTACTCAGGGGGCACTGAAGCTTTCTTT. The encoded protein is CASSYSGGTEAFF.

This CDR3 is CASSLSGTKNYEQYF. The CDR3 DNA reads TGTGCCAGCAGTTTATCCGGGACAAAGAACTACGAGCAGTACTTC. The gene calls are TRBV27 and TRBJ2-7, with D maybe TRBD1 (6 bases). Trimming stripped 0 bases from V and 3 bases from J, with 12 bases between. The CDR3 extends over 15 amino acids. Germline lookup yields CDR1 MNHEY and CDR2 SMNVEV (reference sequence).

The genes are TRBV4-1 and TRBJ1-6; the D gene is possibly TRBD1 (5 bases). Germline V gives CDR1 MGHRA, CDR2 YSYEKL. The CDR3 spans 14 residues. Trimming stripped 2 bases from V and 9 bases from J, with 11 bases between. CDR3 coding DNA: TGCGCCAGCAGCCAACAAGGGGAGTTTTCACCCCTCCACTTT. This sequence encodes CASSQQGEFSPLHF.

The chain joins TRBV6-5 to TRBJ1-2; the D gene is possibly TRBD1 (6 bases). The CDR3 totals 14 residues. The germline V gene has CDR1 MNHEY and CDR2 SVGAGI. The V gene lost 0 bases and the J gene lost 4 bases, with 9 bases spanning the gap. For the CDR3, the DNA is TGTGCCAGCAGTTACTCCGGACAGATCTATGGCTACACCTTC. It specifies CASSYSGQIYGYTF.

CDR3 sequence reads: CASSTGQGWPYEQYF. Here the CDR3 DNA reads TGCGCCAGCAGCACCGGACAGGGGTGGCCCTACGAGCAGTACTTC. The genes are TRBV5-1 and TRBJ2-7; the match to TRBD1 covers 9 bases. This CDR3 region has 15 residues. The V gene's germline CDR1 is SGHRS and CDR2 YFSETQ. The ends lost 4 bases at V and 2 bases at J; junction bases unmatched: 7.

The gene calls are TRBV11-2 and TRBJ1-1; unclear D gene. Germline CDR1 is SGHAT and CDR2 is FQNNGV. Trimming stripped 1 base from V and 3 bases from J, with 12 bases between. CDR3 length equals 15 residues. Here the CDR3 reads CASSLVRGGYTEAFF. CDR3 in DNA: TGTGCCAGCAGCTTAGTGCGGGGTGGGTACACTGAAGCTTTCTTT. The full variable domain, in which reference TRBV11-2 and TRBJ1-1 provide the parts outside the CDR3, is EAGVAQSPRYKIIEKRQSVAFWCNPISGHATLYWYQQILGQGPKLLIQFQNNGVVDDSQLPKDRFSAERLKGVDSTLKIQPAKLEDSAVYLCASSLVRGGYTEAFFGQGTRLTVV.

The chain carries TRBV1 and TRBJ2-3; the table assigns TRBD1, which was not confirmed against the DNA. TRBV1 is noted as a pseudogene. There are 12 residues in the CDR3. CDR3 coding DNA: TGCACCAGCAGGGGCAGCACAGATACGCAGTATTTT. Translating it yields CTSRGSTDTQYF.